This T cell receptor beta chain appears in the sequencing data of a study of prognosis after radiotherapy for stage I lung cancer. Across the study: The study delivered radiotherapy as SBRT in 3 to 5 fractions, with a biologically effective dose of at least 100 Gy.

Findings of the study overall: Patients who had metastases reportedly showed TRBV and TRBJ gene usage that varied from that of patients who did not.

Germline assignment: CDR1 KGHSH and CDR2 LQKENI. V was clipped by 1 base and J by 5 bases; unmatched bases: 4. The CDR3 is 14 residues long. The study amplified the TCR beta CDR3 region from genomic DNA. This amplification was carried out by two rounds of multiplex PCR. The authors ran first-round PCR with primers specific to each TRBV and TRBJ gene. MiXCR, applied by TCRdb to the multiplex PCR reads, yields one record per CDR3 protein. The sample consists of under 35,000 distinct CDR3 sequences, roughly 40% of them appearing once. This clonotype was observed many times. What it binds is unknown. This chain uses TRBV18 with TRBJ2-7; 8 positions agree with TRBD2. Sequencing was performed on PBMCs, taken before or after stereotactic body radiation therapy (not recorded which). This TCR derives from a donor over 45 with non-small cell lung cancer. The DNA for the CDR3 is TGTGCCAGCTCACCACGATCGGGAGGGGACGAGCAGTACTTC. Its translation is CASSPRSGGDEQYF. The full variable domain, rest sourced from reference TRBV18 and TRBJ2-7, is NAGVMQNPRHLVRRRGQEARLRCSPMKGHSHVYWYRQLPEEGLKFMVYLQKENIIDESGMPKERFSAEFPKEGPSILRIQQVVRGDSAAYFCASSPRSGGDEQYFGPGTRLTVT.